What follows is one T cell receptor (beta chain) and its context. No antigen is known for it. This sample was taken from a study of PD-L1 blockade in urothelial cancer. At the level of the study: The patients first took atezolizumab in about 2014, receiving 1,200 mg intravenously every 3 weeks.

The study, taken as a whole, reports: Tumor-associated clones in the blood of durable-benefit patients grew more at 3 weeks. TCR clonality was measured in pretreatment peripheral blood. Clonality below the median predicted better survival.

This table comes from immunoSEQ multiplex PCR, and its TCRdb copy is limited to in-frame clones, with some not included. The sample includes more than 80,000 clones, roughly 82% of them seen just once. The germline CDR1 and CDR2 sequences are SEHNR and FQNEAQ (reference sequence). V trimming: 1 base; J trimming: 8 bases; junction bases outside the gene matches: 7. This CDR3 region has 14 residues. This chain links TRBV7-9 with TRBJ1-2, with TRBD1 matching over 7 bases. Sequenced here: PBMCs, sampled around atezolizumab (anti-PD-L1) treatment. The TCR comes from a man aged 70-80 years with urothelial cancer. CDR3 nucleotide sequence: TGTGCCAGCAGCTTAGATGTGACAGGGCAAGGCTACACCTTC. Its protein product is CASSLDVTGQGYTF.